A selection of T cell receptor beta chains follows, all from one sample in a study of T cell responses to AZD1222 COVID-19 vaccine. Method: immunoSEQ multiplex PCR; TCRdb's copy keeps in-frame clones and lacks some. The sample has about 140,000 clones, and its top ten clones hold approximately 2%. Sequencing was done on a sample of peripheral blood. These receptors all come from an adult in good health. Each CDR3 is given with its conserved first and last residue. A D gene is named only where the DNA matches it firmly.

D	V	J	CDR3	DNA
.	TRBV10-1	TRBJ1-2	CASSPGRTYGYTF	TGCGCCAGCAGCCCTGGACGGACCTATGGCTACACCTTC
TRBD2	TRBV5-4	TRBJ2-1	CASSLSPSGGDEQFF	TGTGCCAGCAGCTTATCCCCTTCGGGAGGCGATGAGCAGTTCTTC
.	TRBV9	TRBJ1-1	CASSVEGGLVNTEAFF	TGTGCCAGCAGCGTAGAAGGGGGGCTCGTAAACACTGAAGCTTTCTTT
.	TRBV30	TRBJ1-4	CAWSPPGRSTNEKLFF	TGTGCCTGGAGCCCCCCGGGCAGATCAACTAATGAAAAACTGTTTTTT
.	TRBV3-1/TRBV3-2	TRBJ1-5	CASSQGWGASNQPQHF	TGTGCCAGCAGCCAGGGGTGGGGGGCCAGCAATCAGCCCCAGCATTTT
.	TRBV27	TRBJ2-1	CASRLGGPYNEQFF	TGTGCCAGCAGACTTGGGGGGCCCTACAATGAGCAGTTCTTC
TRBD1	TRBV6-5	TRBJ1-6	CASSYFGTGGSPLHF	TGTGCCAGCAGTTACTTCGGGACAGGGGGTTCACCCCTCCACTTT
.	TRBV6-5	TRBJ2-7	CASSSVSYEQYF	TGTGCCAGCAGTTCGGTGTCCTACGAGCAGTACTTC
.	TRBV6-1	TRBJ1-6	CASSAQISSYNSPLHF	TGTGCCAGCAGTGCTCAGATAAGCTCCTATAATTCACCCCTCCACTTT
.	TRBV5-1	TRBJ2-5	CASSLNAGQTYQETQYF	TGCGCCAGCAGCTTGAATGCGGGACAAACGTACCAAGAGACCCAGTACTTC
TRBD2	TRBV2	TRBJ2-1	CASSEGTGGTYNEQFF	TGTGCCAGCAGTGAAGGAACGGGGGGGACCTACAATGAGCAGTTCTTC
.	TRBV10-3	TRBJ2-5	CAISELARTQETQYF	TGTGCCATCAGTGAGTTGGCTAGGACCCAAGAGACCCAGTACTTC
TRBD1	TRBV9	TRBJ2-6	CASSPSSRGQVISGANVLTF	TGTGCCAGCAGCCCTTCTTCTAGGGGACAGGTTATCTCTGGGGCCAACGTCCTGACTTTC
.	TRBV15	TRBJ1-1	CATSREGAMNTEAFF	TGTGCCACCAGCAGAGAGGGGGCAATGAACACTGAAGCTTTCTTT
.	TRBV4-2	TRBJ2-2	CASGENLAPNTGELFF	TGTGCCAGTGGGGAGAATCTAGCCCCGAACACCGGGGAGCTGTTTTTT
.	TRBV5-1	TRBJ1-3	CASSLVVGASGNTIYF	TGCGCCAGCAGCTTGGTTGTGGGAGCCTCCGGAAACACCATATATTTT
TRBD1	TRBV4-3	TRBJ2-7	CASSQGQIDTGGEQYF	TGCGCCAGCAGCCAAGGTCAGATCGATACAGGGGGCGAGCAGTACTTC
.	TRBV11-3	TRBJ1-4	CASSLGAGDEKLFF	TGTGCCAGCAGCTTAGGGGCAGGGGACGAAAAACTGTTTTTT
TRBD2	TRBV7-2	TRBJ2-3	CASSFRSGGSDTQYF	TGTGCCAGCAGCTTTCGTAGCGGGGGCTCAGATACGCAGTATTTT
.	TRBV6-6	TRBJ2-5	CASSPLLEGKGTQYF	TGTGCCAGCAGTCCACTACTAGAGGGAAAAGGGACCCAGTACTTC
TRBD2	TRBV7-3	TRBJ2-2	CASSLLGLGNTGELFF	TGTGCCAGCAGCTTGTTGGGACTAGGCAACACCGGGGAGCTGTTTTTT
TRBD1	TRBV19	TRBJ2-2	CASEPGQGGGELFF	TGTGCCAGTGAGCCGGGACAGGGAGGTGGGGAGCTGTTTTTT
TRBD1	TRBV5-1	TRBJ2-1	CASSLGQGGNEQFF	TGCGCCAGCAGCCTAGGACAGGGTGGCAATGAGCAGTTCTTC
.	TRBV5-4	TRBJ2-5	CASRSGKETQYF	TGTGCCAGCCGCTCGGGGAAAGAGACCCAGTACTTC
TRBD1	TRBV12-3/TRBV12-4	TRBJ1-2	CASSLVQGFGYTF	TGTGCCAGCAGTTTAGTACAGGGGTTTGGCTACACCTTC